This T cell receptor beta chain came from a study of T-cell reconstitution after alpha-beta-depleted transplantation in children. V was trimmed by 3 bases and J by 7 bases, leaving 21 bases between them. The CDR3 loop spans 16 amino acids. Germline V CDR1 and CDR2: DFQATT, SNEGSKA (reference sequence). Study-level findings and limits: After transplant, at about two months, alpha-beta T cells were reportedly derived from several hundred expanded graft clones. TCRbeta diversity was high at day 60 in some patients (a result of surviving recipient T cells and thymic progenitors). Once a year had passed after transplant, T-cell counts and diversity came mostly from newly produced T cells.

This clonotype was detected many times. As yet, its antigen is unknown. This sample's TCRbeta library carried unique molecular identifier barcodes. TCRdb itself ran the PCR reads through MiXCR, one entry per CDR3 protein. The sample holds over 450,000 distinct CDR3 sequences, 8% to 11% seen once. The origin of this receptor is a child younger than 10 with inherited bone marrow failure, due to receive a stem cell transplant. The chain has TRBV20-1 and TRBJ2-2; TRBD2 is a possible D gene (6 bases). The sequencing used PBMCs, collected before TCRalphabeta/CD19-depleted stem cell transplant. The CDR3 nucleotides read TGCAGTGCTAGGGTGGTTAGCGGAGGGGCGGGCGGGGAGCTGTTTTTT. Protein product: CSARVVSGGAGGELFF.